This is a list of T cell receptor beta chains from one sample in a study of cytomegalovirus exposure and HLA in healthy donors. This table comes from immunoSEQ multiplex PCR, and its TCRdb copy is limited to in-frame clones, with some not included. The sample comprises roughly 80,000 clones, approximately 57% of which are singletons, and around 6% rests with the top ten. Sample: PBMCs. All receptors come from a young man in good health and CMV-seropositive. Both conserved end residues are part of each CDR3.

CDR3aa: CASRPGTGGNEQYF
v_gene: TRBV27
len: 14
j_gene: TRBJ2-7

CDR3aa: CASSQDYRTLKNIQYF
v_gene: TRBV4-1
len: 16
j_gene: TRBJ2-4

CDR3aa: CASSSTTAGGPGSYEQYF
v_gene: TRBV7-2
len: 18
j_gene: TRBJ2-7

CDR3aa: CASSADRVGQETQYF
v_gene: TRBV5-1
len: 15
j_gene: TRBJ2-5

CDR3aa: CASSRIPGTSGRASTDTQYF
v_gene: TRBV4-2
len: 20
j_gene: TRBJ2-3

CDR3aa: CASVMGSSGRTDTQYF
v_gene: TRBV28
len: 16
j_gene: TRBJ2-3

CDR3aa: CASSLAPGESYEQYF
v_gene: TRBV5-1
len: 15
j_gene: TRBJ2-7

CDR3aa: CASSLEDYEQYF
v_gene: TRBV7-9
len: 12
j_gene: .

CDR3aa: CASSLAGQNEKLFF
v_gene: TRBV27
len: 14
j_gene: TRBJ1-4

CDR3aa: CASRETGVVNTIYF
v_gene: TRBV27
len: 14
j_gene: TRBJ1-3

CDR3aa: CASASGPGVSYGYTF
v_gene: TRBV6-1
len: 15
j_gene: TRBJ1-2

CDR3aa: CAGGWRGGEKLFF
v_gene: TRBV28
len: 13
j_gene: TRBJ1-4

CDR3aa: CASRSAGTSVHEQYF
v_gene: TRBV6-5
len: 15
j_gene: TRBJ2-7

CDR3aa: CASSLLGVSYEQYF
v_gene: TRBV7-8
len: 14
j_gene: TRBJ2-7

CDR3aa: CASSLSGTSGGEQYF
v_gene: TRBV28
len: 15
j_gene: TRBJ2-7

CDR3aa: CASRPYAGTATVEQYF
v_gene: TRBV5-4
len: 16
j_gene: TRBJ2-7

CDR3aa: CASSEISGGARVSSEQFF
v_gene: TRBV2
len: 18
j_gene: TRBJ2-1

CDR3aa: CASSYTSGGDSYEQYF
v_gene: TRBV5-6
len: 16
j_gene: TRBJ2-7

CDR3aa: CASSEGGRNYGYTF
v_gene: TRBV2
len: 14
j_gene: TRBJ1-2

CDR3aa: CASSELAGADTQYF
v_gene: TRBV6-4
len: 14
j_gene: TRBJ2-3